The 15 T cell receptor beta chains below come from one sample, sequenced in a study of cytomegalovirus exposure and HLA in healthy donors. This PCR relied on a set of 60 Vbeta primers and 13 Jbeta primers. Repertoires were generated with immunoSEQ multiplex PCR, while TCRdb's copy carries only in-frame clones and drops some. The sample records 120,000 to 150,000 clones, around 77% being singletons. The sequenced sample was PBMCs. These receptors came from a man aged 18-30 years in good health and CMV-seronegative.

The chain recombines TRBV7-2 with TRBJ1-4, with 8 bases fitting TRBD1. The CDR3 is made up of 14 amino acids. The germline V gene encodes CDR1 SGHTA and CDR2 FQGNSA. Trimming removed 4 bases from V and 8 bases from J; junction bases left unmatched: 6. The CDR3 region has the DNA TGTGCCAGCAGCTCCGGACAGGGAAACGAAAAACTGTTTTTT. It codes for CASSSGQGNEKLFF.

The chain links TRBV27 to TRBJ1-5; D call uncertain. The length of the CDR3 is 14 residues. Deletions cut 2 bases from V and 4 bases from J, with 9 bases between. Germline V gene data show CDR1 as MNHEY and CDR2 as SMNVEV (reference sequence). The DNA for the CDR3 is TGTGCCAGCAGTTTAAATGGGGAGAATCAGCCCCAGCATTTT. Its translation: CASSLNGENQPQHF.

J is TRBJ1-2 and V is TRBV7-2; no clear D gene. This CDR3 is 15 amino acids long. V was cut by 5 bases and J by 6 bases, with 19 bases left in between. The germline V gene has CDR1 SGHTA and CDR2 FQGNSA. The CDR3 is CASSPGMGSGHGYTF. DNA for the CDR3: TGTGCCAGCAGCCCGGGGATGGGGTCTGGCCATGGCTACACCTTC. Full variable domain (outside the CDR3, taken from reference TRBV7-2 and TRBJ1-2): GAGVSQSPSNKVTEKGKDVELRCDPISGHTALYWYRQSLGQGLEFLIYFQGNSAPDKSGLPSDRFSAERTGGSVSTLTIQRTQQEDSAVYLCASSPGMGSGHGYTFGSGTRLTVV.

The chain employs TRBV4-2 and TRBJ2-7; D is undetermined. The V gene's germline CDR1 is LGHNA and CDR2 YNFKEQ. The CDR3 runs 16 residues. Trimming pared 0 bases from V and 4 bases from J, leaving 16 bases between. CDR3 sequence reads: CASSQDMVYSGYEQYF. CDR3 DNA: TGTGCCAGCAGCCAAGATATGGTCTACAGTGGGTACGAGCAGTACTTC.

V and J are TRBV4-3 and TRBJ2-2; no clear D gene. Germline V gives CDR1 LGHNA, CDR2 YSLEER. The length of the CDR3 is 12 residues. With 0 bases removed from V and 6 bases from J, the gap between germline ends came to 2 bases. CDR3 loop: CASSQDAGELFF. CDR3 DNA sequence: TGCGCCAGCAGCCAAGACGCCGGGGAGCTGTTTTTT.

The chain is built from TRBV4-3 and TRBJ1-2, with D uncertain. The CDR3 is 15 residues long. Per germline, CDR1 LGHNA and CDR2 YSLEER. Trimming shortened V by 4 bases and J by 5 bases, and 17 bases separated the two germline ends. This chain's CDR3 is CASSRALAVGYGYTF. In DNA, the CDR3 is TGCGCCAGCAGCCGAGCCCTCGCTGTTGGTTATGGCTACACCTTC.

The chain carries TRBV7-2 and TRBJ1-1; 9 nucleotides line up with TRBD1. CDR3 size: 13 residues. Germline values: CDR1 SGHTA, CDR2 FQGNSA. The V segment lost 7 bases and the J segment 7 bases; nucleotides outside the gene matches: 7. The CDR3 DNA reads as TGTGCCAGCAAACCGGGACAGGGCAATGAAGCTTTCTTT. It codes for CASKPGQGNEAFF.

The V and J genes are TRBV7-8 and TRBJ2-3, with 9 bases identical to TRBD2. V lost 3 bases, J lost 3 bases, and 13 bases stayed unmatched. CDR1 is SGHVS, CDR2 FQNEAQ, per germline. The CDR3 contains 18 residues. CDR3 DNA sequence: TGTGCCAGCAGCTTCTCGCCGTCTAGCGGGGCAAGAACAGATACGCAGTATTTT. Amino acid sequence: CASSFSPSSGARTDTQYF.

V usage is TRBV6-1 and J usage is TRBJ1-4; D perhaps matches TRBD1 (6 bases). Looked up from germline, CDR1 is MNHNS and CDR2 is SASEGT. The V end lost 4 bases, the J end lost 7 bases, and 13 bases lay between the germline ends. This CDR3 has 14 amino acids. The CDR3 nucleotides read TGTGCCAGCAGTGGGGGGGGCCTGGGTGAAAAACTGTTTTTT. Residues: CASSGGGLGEKLFF.

V is TRBV29-1 and J is TRBJ1-2, with 7 bases fitting TRBD1. Germline V gives CDR1 SQVTM, CDR2 ANQGSEA. This CDR3 has 14 residues. With 4 bases clipped from V and 1 base from J, the junction kept 6 bases outside the gene matches. DNA for the CDR3: TGCAGCGTTGCTCGGACAGGCAATAACTATGGCTACACCTTC. Translating gives CSVARTGNNYGYTF. Filled out from reference TRBV29-1 and TRBJ1-2, the complete variable domain reads SAVISQKPSRDICQRGTSLTIQCQVDSQVTMMFWYRQQPGQSLTLIATANQGSEATYESGFVIDKFPISRPNLTFSTLTVSNMSPEDSSIYLCSVARTGNNYGYTFGSGTRLTVV.

This clone was seen a single time. The chain combines TRBV2 with TRBJ1-3; D is perhaps TRBD1 (6 bases). Per the germline V gene, CDR1 is SNHLY and CDR2 is FYNNEI. This CDR3 comprises 15 residues. V lost 5 bases to trimming and J lost 0 bases, with 11 bases between them. This CDR3 reads CASSTTGISGNTIYF. The CDR3 DNA follows: TGTGCCAGCAGTACTACAGGGATCTCTGGAAACACCATATATTTT.

This clone has just a few counts. This chain links TRBV5-1 with TRBJ2-2; D is unresolved. The V end lost 0 bases, the J end lost 1 base, and 13 bases lay between the germline ends. CDR3 length: 17 amino acids. Germline loops: CDR1 SGHRS, CDR2 YFSETQ. The CDR3 sequence: CASSLAVLGLNTGELFF. The CDR3 bases are TGCGCCAGCAGCTTGGCCGTCCTGGGCCTGAACACCGGGGAGCTGTTTTTT.

This sequence joins TRBV19 and TRBJ1-2, with D maybe TRBD1 (6 bases). The CDR3 contains 16 residues. The V gene's germline CDR1 is LNHDA and CDR2 SQIVND (reference sequence). The V end lost 5 bases, the J end lost 2 bases, and 18 bases lay between the germline ends. This CDR3 reads CASSFKGTMKNYGYTF. The CDR3 DNA reads TGTGCCAGTAGTTTCAAAGGGACAATGAAAAACTATGGCTACACCTTC.

On this clone: At the DNA level, this CDR3 is encoded by other sequences in the same sample as well. This rearrangement joins TRBV9 to TRBJ2-2; D gene uncertain. The CDR3 loop spans 13 amino acids. V lost 0 bases to trimming and J lost 8 bases, with 8 bases between them. Per germline, CDR1 SGDLS and CDR2 YYNGEE. The CDR3 loop reads CASSVALTGELFF. Written as DNA, the CDR3 is TGTGCCAGCAGCGTAGCTCTTACAGGGGAGCTGTTTTTT.

The rearrangement joins TRBV7-9 to TRBJ2-3; 10 positions match TRBD2. CDR1 is SEHNR and CDR2 is FQNEAQ in the germline V gene (reference sequence). This CDR3 is 16 amino acids long. V gave up 3 bases and J gave up 5 bases; unmatched junction bases: 8. The CDR3 here is CASSFDLAGERDTQYF. The CDR3, as DNA: TGTGCCAGCAGCTTTGACCTAGCGGGGGAACGAGATACGCAGTATTTT.